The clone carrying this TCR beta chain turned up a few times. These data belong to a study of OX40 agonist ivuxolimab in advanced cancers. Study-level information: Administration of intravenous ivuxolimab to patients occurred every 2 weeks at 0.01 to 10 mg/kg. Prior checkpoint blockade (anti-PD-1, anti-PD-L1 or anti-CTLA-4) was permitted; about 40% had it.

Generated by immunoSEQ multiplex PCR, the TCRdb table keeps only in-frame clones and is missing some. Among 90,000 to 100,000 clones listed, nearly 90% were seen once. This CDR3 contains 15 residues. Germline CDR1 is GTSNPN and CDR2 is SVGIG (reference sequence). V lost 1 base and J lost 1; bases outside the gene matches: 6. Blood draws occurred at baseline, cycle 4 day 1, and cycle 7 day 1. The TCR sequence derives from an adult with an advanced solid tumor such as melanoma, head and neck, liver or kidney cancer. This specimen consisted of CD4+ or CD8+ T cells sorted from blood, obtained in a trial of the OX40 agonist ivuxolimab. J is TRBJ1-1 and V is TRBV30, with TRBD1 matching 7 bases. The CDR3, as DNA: TGTGCCTGGAGTGCTCCTTGGACAGGGAACACTGAAGCTTTCTTT. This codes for CAWSAPWTGNTEAFF. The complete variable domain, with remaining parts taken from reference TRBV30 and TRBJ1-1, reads SQTIHQWPATLVQPVGSPLSLECTVEGTSNPNLYWYRQAAGRGLQLLFYSVGIGQISSEVPQNLSASRPQDRQFILSSKKLLLSDSGFYLCAWSAPWTGNTEAFFGQGTRLTVV.